This passage covers 20 T cell receptor beta chains from one sample sequenced in a study of cytomegalovirus exposure and HLA in healthy donors. PCR was performed using 60 Vbeta and 13 Jbeta primers. Profiled with immunoSEQ multiplex PCR; TCRdb holds only in-frame clones, not every one. The repertoire holds 150,000 to 180,000 clones, with 70% to 80% as singletons. Sequencing input: PBMCs. These receptors were taken from a man under 40 in good health and CMV-seronegative.

The chain recombines TRBV19 with TRBJ1-2, with TRBD1 identical over 8 bases. Germline CDR1 is LNHDA and CDR2 is SQIVND (reference sequence). This CDR3 has 12 amino acids. Unmatched junction bases numbered 3, after V lost 4 bases and J lost 8 bases. The CDR3 nucleotides are TGTGCCAGTAGTAGACAGGGGACGGGCTACACCTTC. It is translated as CASSRQGTGYTF.

The chain carries TRBV19 and TRBJ2-3; TRBD2 agrees at 12 bases. This CDR3 is built from 14 residues. From germline, CDR1 is LNHDA and CDR2 SQIVND (reference sequence). Trimming took 6 bases from V and 3 from J; bases not matched to a gene: 1. CDR3 loop: CASRTSGGTDTQYF. The DNA of the CDR3 is TGTGCCAGTAGGACTAGCGGGGGAACAGATACGCAGTATTTT.

The rearrangement joins TRBV7-2 to TRBJ1-4, with 8 positions matching TRBD1. V lost 5 bases, J lost 5 bases, and 7 bases stayed unmatched. CDR1 and CDR2 (germline): SGHTA, FQGNSA. This CDR3 is built from 15 residues. In DNA, the CDR3 is TGTGCCAGCAGCCTTCTCAGGGGGCGCAATGAAAAACTGTTTTTT. This codes for CASSLLRGRNEKLFF. The full variable domain, its missing parts supplied by reference TRBV7-2 and TRBJ1-4, is GAGVSQSPSNKVTEKGKDVELRCDPISGHTALYWYRQSLGQGLEFLIYFQGNSAPDKSGLPSDRFSAERTGGSVSTLTIQRTQQEDSAVYLCASSLLRGRNEKLFFGSGTQLSVL.

The gene calls are TRBV5-1 and TRBJ2-7, with a weak D call TRBD1 (6 bases). This CDR3 comprises 12 residues. Germline V gives CDR1 SGHRS, CDR2 YFSETQ. V shed 4 bases and J shed 6 bases, with 11 bases lying between them. CDR3 protein: CASSLGTTEQYF. DNA of the CDR3: TGCGCCAGCAGCCTAGGGACAACCGAGCAGTACTTC.

The chain carries TRBV2 and TRBJ2-2; D call uncertain. The V end was cut by 5 bases, the J end by 5 bases, with 12 bases between. CDR3 size: 14 residues. Per the germline V gene, CDR1 is SNHLY and CDR2 is FYNNEI. The CDR3, as DNA: TGTGCCAGCAGTCTCCAAGGAGTTACCGGGGAGCTGTTTTTT. This encodes CASSLQGVTGELFF. Full variable domain (rest looked up from reference TRBV2 and TRBJ2-2): EPEVTQTPSHQVTQMGQEVILRCVPISNHLYFYWYRQILGQKVEFLVSFYNNEISEKSEIFDDQFSVERPDGSNFTLKIRSTKLEDSAMYFCASSLQGVTGELFFGEGSRLTVL.

The CDR3 sequence: CASSSGGGETQYF. CDR3 in DNA: TGTGCCAGCTCTAGTGGGGGAGGAGAGACCCAGTACTTC. V is TRBV7-3 and J is TRBJ2-5; D may be TRBD2 (6 bases). CDR3 length equals 13 residues. Germline CDR1 is SGHTA and CDR2 is FQGTGA. V shed 8 bases and J shed 4 bases, with 14 bases lying between them.

For this clone: The same CDR3 can be traced to other DNA sequences in this sample. V usage is TRBV19 and J usage is TRBJ1-5; D possibly corresponds to TRBD1 (5 bases). This CDR3 region has 15 residues. Germline CDR1 is LNHDA and CDR2 is SQIVND (reference sequence). V shed 1 base and J shed 1 base, with 8 bases lying between them. CDR3 DNA: TGTGCCAGTAGTATAGGTCAGGGAAGCAATCAGCCCCAGCATTTT. Translation gives CASSIGQGSNQPQHF.

Notes on this clone: An end of the junction does not agree with germline; a read error may underlie this. CDR3 region: CASSETATSFNQSQHF. As DNA, the CDR3 is TGTGCCAGCAGTGAAACAGCTACTAGCTTCAATCAGTCCCAGCATTTT. The chain recombines TRBV2 with TRBJ1-5, with D unresolved. The germline gives CDR1 SNHLY, CDR2 FYNNEI. CDR3 size: 16 residues.

V and J are TRBV15 and TRBJ2-5; maybe TRBD1 (5 bases). CDR1 is LNHNV, CDR2 YYDKDF, per germline (reference sequence). The CDR3 consists of 16 residues. Trimming stripped 5 bases from V and 0 bases from J, with 16 bases between. The CDR3, as DNA: TGTGCCACCAGCCCCCGATTTGGGGCCGACCAAGAGACCCAGTACTTC. Amino acids: CATSPRFGADQETQYF.

Only one count was recorded for this clone. This sequence joins TRBV13 and TRBJ2-1, with TRBD2 identical over 13 bases. The CDR3 is 19 amino acids. Germline V gives CDR1 PRHDT, CDR2 FYEKMQ (reference sequence). The V gene end was trimmed by 3 bases and the J gene end by 4 bases; junction bases not matched to a gene: 12. DNA for the CDR3: TGTGCCAGCAGCTTCAATCCCGGACTAGCGGGGGCCAAATACAATGAGCAGTTCTTC. Translated, it gives CASSFNPGLAGAKYNEQFF.

The rearrangement uses TRBV6-7 and TRBJ2-3; a possible D gene is TRBD2 (5 bases). TRBV6-7 is sorted into the ORF group, with uncertain function. This CDR3 is 16 amino acids long. The V and J ends lost 4 bases and 6 bases respectively, with 20 bases between them. The CDR3 region is CASSFRTLRMWDTQYF. CDR3 nucleotides: TGTGCCAGCAGTTTTCGGACTTTGCGCATGTGGGATACGCAGTATTTT.

The chain links TRBV11-2 to TRBJ2-5; tentative D call: TRBD2 (5 bases). This CDR3 is built from 16 residues. Germline V lookup: CDR1 SGHAT, CDR2 FQNNGV. The V and J ends lost 5 bases and 5 bases respectively, with 21 bases between them. The CDR3 nucleotides read TGTGCCAGCAGCCCAGTGGCGGCTCGCTCGGGGGAGACCCAGTACTTC. This encodes CASSPVAARSGETQYF.

The V and J genes are TRBV9 and TRBJ1-2; unclear D gene. Germline-derived CDR1 and CDR2 are SGDLS and YYNGEE. The CDR3 extends over 14 amino acids. Trimming removed 4 bases at V and 6 bases at J, with 16 bases between. CDR3 protein: CASSPAARVDGYTF. The CDR3 nucleotides read TGTGCCAGCAGCCCTGCCGCGCGGGTGGATGGCTACACCTTC.

The CDR3 sequence: CASSLVGTPTDTQYF. DNA for the CDR3: TGTGCCAGCAGCTTAGTCGGGACACCCACAGATACGCAGTATTTT. The V gene is TRBV7-3, the J gene TRBJ2-3; D might be TRBD1 (6 bases). The germline V and J ends were trimmed by 2 bases and 2 bases, with 11 bases remaining between them. Germline CDR1 is SGHTA and CDR2 is FQGTGA. This CDR3 is 15 amino acids long. The variable domain in full, with the rest retrieved from reference TRBV7-3 and TRBJ2-3, is GAGVSQTPSNKVTEKGKYVELRCDPISGHTALYWYRQSLGQGPEFLIYFQGTGAADDSGLPNDRFFAVRPEGSVSTLKIQRTERGDSAVYLCASSLVGTPTDTQYFGPGTRLTVL.

The chain recombines TRBV5-1 with TRBJ2-5; 8 bases match TRBD2. CDR1 SGHRS and CDR2 YFSETQ come from the germline V gene. Trimming at V came to 0 bases and at J to 5 bases, leaving 6 bases not matched to a gene. The length of the CDR3 is 15 residues. The CDR3 sequence: CASSLGSSGGETQYF. Here the CDR3 DNA reads TGCGCCAGCAGCTTGGGGTCGAGCGGGGGTGAGACCCAGTACTTC.

The chain carries TRBV28 and TRBJ1-6; unclear D gene. The CDR3 contains 13 residues. Trimming took off 3 bases at V and 10 bases at J, with 10 bases between the two ends. The germline V gene has CDR1 MDHEN and CDR2 SYDVKM. The CDR3 region has the DNA TGTGCCAGCAGTTTCTACGACGGGTCACCCCTCCACTTT. Its translation is CASSFYDGSPLHF.

J is TRBJ2-6 and V is TRBV6-1; tentative D call: TRBD1 (5 bases). This CDR3 region has 14 residues. The germline CDR1 and CDR2 sequences are MNHNS and SASEGT. Trimming took off 3 bases at V and 2 bases at J, with 5 bases between the two ends. This CDR3 is CASSEGPGANVLTF. The CDR3 region has the DNA TGTGCCAGCAGTGAGGGGCCTGGGGCCAACGTCCTGACTTTC.

V gene TRBV9 combines with J gene TRBJ1-3; D remains ambiguous. This CDR3 region has 12 residues. Trimming pared 0 bases from V and 9 bases from J, leaving 7 bases between. The germline V gene encodes CDR1 SGDLS and CDR2 YYNGEE. This chain's CDR3 is CASSVDTRTIYF. The CDR3 bases are TGTGCCAGCAGCGTAGACACCCGCACCATATATTTT.

This chain joins TRBV2 and TRBJ1-2; tentatively, D is TRBD1 (5 bases). Germline CDR1 is SNHLY and CDR2 is FYNNEI. The CDR3 length is 17 residues. Trimming shortened V by 3 bases and J by 2 bases, and 19 bases separated the two germline ends. The CDR3 reads CASSEMGQDPYNYGYTF. The CDR3, as DNA: TGTGCCAGCAGTGAGATGGGGCAGGACCCTTACAACTATGGCTACACCTTC. Using reference TRBV2 and TRBJ1-2 for the parts outside the CDR3, the full variable domain is EPEVTQTPSHQVTQMGQEVILRCVPISNHLYFYWYRQILGQKVEFLVSFYNNEISEKSEIFDDQFSVERPDGSNFTLKIRSTKLEDSAMYFCASSEMGQDPYNYGYTFGSGTRLTVV.

The chain carries TRBV4-1 and TRBJ2-7; a possible D gene is TRBD2 (5 bases). The CDR3 length is 15 residues. V lost 2 bases to trimming and J lost 4 bases, with 15 bases between them. Germline CDR1 reads MGHRA; CDR2 reads YSYEKL. The CDR3 nucleotides read TGCGCCAGCAGCCAATTGGTCGGGGTTAAGTACGAGCAGTACTTC. Translation: CASSQLVGVKYEQYF.